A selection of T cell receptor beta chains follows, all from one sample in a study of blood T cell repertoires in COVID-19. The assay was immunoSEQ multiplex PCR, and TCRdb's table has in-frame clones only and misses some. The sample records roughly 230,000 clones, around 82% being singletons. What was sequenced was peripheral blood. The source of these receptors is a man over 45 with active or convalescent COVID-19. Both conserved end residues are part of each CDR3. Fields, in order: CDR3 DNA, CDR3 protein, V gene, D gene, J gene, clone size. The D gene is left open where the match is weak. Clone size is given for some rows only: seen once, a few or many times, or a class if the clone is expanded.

TGTGCCAGCAGTTACCCGAGCGGGGGGGCGAATGAGCAGTTCTTC,CASSYPSGGANEQFF,TRBV6-2/TRBV6-3,TRBD2,TRBJ2-1,.
TGTGCCAGCAGCTTGGCCGGGACAGAAGGGGAGACCCAGTACTTC,CASSLAGTEGETQYF,TRBV7-2,TRBD1,TRBJ2-5,.
TGCGCCAGCAGCCGTCCGGACAGGGGGTTCTACGAGCAGTACTTC,CASSRPDRGFYEQYF,TRBV5-1,TRBD1,TRBJ2-7,.
TGTGCCAGCAGTATCACAGGAGTTGTTGAAAAACTGTTTTTT,CASSITGVVEKLFF,TRBV27,.,TRBJ1-4,.
TGTGCCAGCTCACCCCGACTAGCGGGGGCCCGCTACGAGCAGTACTTC,CASSPRLAGARYEQYF,TRBV18,TRBD2,TRBJ2-7,once
TGTGCCAGCAGCCGGAAGCTGAACAGGGGGACTGAAGCTTTCTTT,CASSRKLNRGTEAFF,TRBV13,TRBD1,TRBJ1-1,.
TGTGCCAGCAGCTCACAGGGTAGGATCGACAATGAGCAGTTCTTC,CASSSQGRIDNEQFF,TRBV5-4,.,TRBJ2-1,.
TGTGCCAGCAGCCAAGTTGAGGAGGAGCAGTACTTC,CASSQVEEEQYF,TRBV3-1/TRBV3-2,.,TRBJ2-7,.
TGTGCCAGCAGCGTAGGAGGTAACTATGGCTACACCTTC,CASSVGGNYGYTF,TRBV9,.,TRBJ1-2,.
TGTGCCAGCAGCCCCAGTTACGAGCAGTACTTC,CASSPSYEQYF,TRBV7-9,.,TRBJ2-7,.
TGTGCCAGCAGCGAACAGGGCCTGATCTACAATGAGCAGTTCTTC,CASSEQGLIYNEQFF,TRBV7-2,.,TRBJ2-1,.
TGTGCCAGTAGTATCCAACTAGCGGGGAGTTACAATGAGCAGTTCTTC,CASSIQLAGSYNEQFF,TRBV19,TRBD2,TRBJ2-1,.
TGTGCCAGCAGCCTTTCTAGAGTGAACACTGAAGCTTTCTTT,CASSLSRVNTEAFF,TRBV16,.,TRBJ1-1,.
TGTGCCAGCAGCCAAGGCGATGGCCGGACAGGGGACGAGCAGTTCTTC,CASSQGDGRTGDEQFF,TRBV3-1/TRBV3-2,TRBD1,TRBJ2-1,.
TGTGCCAGCAGCCAACGCCCGTGGGGGGAAGAGCAGTTCTTC,CASSQRPWGEEQFF,TRBV5-4,.,TRBJ2-1,.
TGTGCCAGCAGCCCGACTAGCGGGGGGGCAGCAGAGACCCAGTACTTC,CASSPTSGGAAETQYF,TRBV7-6,TRBD2,TRBJ2-5,.
TGTGCCACCAGTGATTTCCCAGGGGGCATGGAGACCCAGTACTTC,CATSDFPGGMETQYF,TRBV24-1,TRBD1,TRBJ2-5,.
TGTGCCAGCAAGGGCAGGGGACAGGCCAAAGCTGAAGCTTTCTTT,CASKGRGQAKAEAFF,TRBV28,TRBD1,TRBJ1-1,.